This T cell receptor (beta chain) appears in the sequencing data of a study of T cell repertoires in cytomegalovirus infection. Looking at the study overall: Public TCR beta signatures indicated both CMV infection and matching HLA type.

A single record per CDR3 protein comes from TCRdb applying MiXCR to the reads. This table holds under 200,000 distinct CDR3 sequences, approximately 9.7% found once. In its sample, this clonotype was seen many times. Its antigen is unidentified. Study-wide findings and caveats: Cumulative frequency (of public TCR beta family members) identified carriers of CMV plus the relevant HLA. HLA-C-restricted, CMV-specific TCR beta clonotypes were dominant ex vivo.

Germline V CDR1 and CDR2: SEHNR, FQNEAQ (reference sequence). V lost 3 bases to trimming and J lost 5 bases; unmatched junction nucleotides: 9. The CDR3 sequence is 16 residues long. The source is a human donor in good health (CMV status not recorded). Some clones in this sample may be carry-over from other donors' samples. Sample: PBMCs. The V and J genes are TRBV7-9 and TRBJ1-3; 8 positions agree with TRBD1. This CDR3 reads CASSFGQGRRRNTIYF. CDR3 coding DNA: TGTGCCAGCAGCTTCGGACAGGGAAGACGAAGAAACACCATATATTTT.